Each of the 24 T cell receptor beta chains below was sequenced from the same sample in a study of blood T cell repertoires in COVID-19. The assay was immunoSEQ multiplex PCR, and TCRdb's table has in-frame clones only and misses some. This table has 300,000 to 500,000 clones, approximately 88% appearing once. Sequencing input: PBMCs or T cells enriched from blood (not recorded which). These receptors originate from a woman in her twenties or thirties with acute COVID-19.

This clone has a single count. The chain carries TRBV15 and TRBJ1-1; D not certain. The germline gives CDR1 LNHNV, CDR2 YYDKDF (reference sequence). This CDR3 comprises 13 residues. V lost 5 bases, J lost 3 bases, and 10 bases lay in between. The chain's CDR3 is CATSVFQDTEAFF. The CDR3 nucleotides are TGTGCCACCAGCGTCTTCCAGGACACTGAAGCTTTCTTT.

V gene TRBV6-2 or TRBV6-3 combines with J gene TRBJ2-1, with 10 bases identical to TRBD1. CDR1 and CDR2 from the germline V gene are MNHEY and SVGEGT. The J segment lost 9 bases and the V segment lost 2 bases, leaving 10 bases of the junction unmatched. The CDR3 totals 16 residues. CDR3 sequence: CASSYRTGGDKGEQFF. In DNA, the CDR3 is TGTGCCAGCAGTTACCGGACAGGGGGTGATAAGGGTGAGCAGTTCTTC.

Only one count was recorded for this clone. V and J are TRBV19 and TRBJ2-7; D is unclear. Deletions cut 3 bases from V and 5 bases from J, with 11 bases between. Germline CDR1 reads LNHDA; CDR2 reads SQIVND (reference sequence). CDR3 length equals 13 residues. In nucleotides, the CDR3 is TGTGCCAGTAGTATTAGTGGGCTGAACGAGCAGTACTTC. This translates into CASSISGLNEQYF.

This sequence joins TRBV10-1 and TRBJ2-7; D not certain. The CDR3 totals 14 residues. Trimming stripped 10 bases from V and 2 bases from J, with 18 bases between. The germline V gene has CDR1 WNHNN and CDR2 SYGVQD (reference sequence). The CDR3 DNA reads TGCGCCACCCTCAACTATAACAAGACCTACGAGCAGTACTTC. Amino acids: CATLNYNKTYEQYF.

The V and J genes are TRBV20-1 and TRBJ2-3; 8 bases match TRBD2. Germline assignment: CDR1 DFQATT and CDR2 SNEGSKA (reference sequence). This CDR3 has 15 residues. V lost 3 bases and J lost 4; bases outside the gene matches: 9. CDR3 in amino acids: CSASGLAGLSDTQYF. CDR3 DNA sequence: TGCAGTGCTAGTGGGCTAGCGGGTCTTTCAGATACGCAGTATTTT.

CDR3 in amino acids: CASSHGGGVNTEAFF. In nucleotides, the CDR3 is TGCGCCAGCAGCCACGGGGGTGGGGTGAACACTGAAGCTTTCTTT. The chain recombines TRBV4-1 with TRBJ1-1, with D perhaps TRBD1 (5 bases). The CDR3 length is 15 residues. Deletions cut 3 bases from V and 0 bases from J, with 11 bases between. The germline V gene encodes CDR1 MGHRA and CDR2 YSYEKL.

The V and J genes are TRBV25-1 and TRBJ2-3; a weak D match, TRBD2 (5 bases). CDR3 size: 16 residues. Germline V CDR1 and CDR2: MGHDK, SYGVNS. The V end lost 3 bases, the J end lost 4 bases, and 17 bases lay between the germline ends. The CDR3 here is CASSDPSSASADTQYF. DNA of the CDR3: TGTGCCAGCAGTGACCCCAGTAGCGCCTCCGCAGATACGCAGTATTTT. The full variable domain, completed using reference TRBV25-1 and TRBJ2-3, is EADIYQTPRYLVIGTGKKITLECSQTMGHDKMYWYQQDPGMELHLIHYSYGVNSTEKGDLSSESTVSRIRTEHFPLTLESARPSHTSQYLCASSDPSSASADTQYFGPGTRLTVL.

The chain links TRBV6-1 to TRBJ1-4; tentatively, D is TRBD1 (5 bases). The CDR3 has 15 residues. Trimming removed 2 bases from V and 5 bases from J, with 12 bases in between. Per germline, CDR1 MNHNS and CDR2 SASEGT. DNA of the CDR3: TGTGCCAGCAGTGAATATCACAGGTTAAATGAAAAACTGTTTTTT. Translated, it gives CASSEYHRLNEKLFF.

This clone was counted once. V usage is TRBV7-9 and J usage is TRBJ2-7; D might be TRBD2 (5 bases). This CDR3 has 14 residues. Trimming pared 4 bases from V and 9 bases from J, leaving 19 bases between. Per the germline V gene, CDR1 is SEHNR and CDR2 is FQNEAQ (reference sequence). The CDR3 nucleotides are TGTGCCAGCAGCTCCCCAGAGGGCCCGGTGGGGCAGTACTTC. Translated, it gives CASSSPEGPVGQYF.

Details on this clone: Other DNA sequences in this specimen translate into the identical CDR3. The CDR3 reads CASSLEGVSNQPQHF. The DNA for the CDR3 is TGCGCCAGCAGCTTGGAGGGGGTTAGCAATCAGCCCCAGCATTTT. The V and J genes are TRBV5-1 and TRBJ1-5, with D possibly matching TRBD1 (6 bases). V shed 0 bases and J shed 0 bases, with 7 bases lying between them. This CDR3 has 15 residues. Germline lookup yields CDR1 SGHRS and CDR2 YFSETQ.

This chain links TRBV5-4 with TRBJ1-2; 12 bases line up with TRBD1. The CDR3 covers 16 residues. V lost 1 base, J lost 4 bases, and 5 bases stayed unmatched. CDR1 is SGHNT and CDR2 is YYREEE in the germline V gene (reference sequence). The CDR3 bases are TGTGCCAGCAGCTTGTATTCGGGACAGGGGGCCTATGGCTACACCTTC. Its translation: CASSLYSGQGAYGYTF.

This chain joins TRBV9 and TRBJ1-5, with D tentatively TRBD1 (5 bases). Germline CDR1 and CDR2: SGDLS and YYNGEE. The CDR3 covers 14 residues. The V end was cut by 0 bases, the J end by 3 bases, with 7 bases between. The CDR3: CASSVGGANQPQHF. In DNA form, the CDR3 reads TGTGCCAGCAGCGTAGGCGGGGCCAATCAGCCCCAGCATTTT.

This chain joins TRBV7-6 and TRBJ2-1; 9 bases match TRBD2. Trimming at V came to 5 bases and at J to 0 bases, leaving 17 bases not matched to a gene. CDR3 length: 20 residues. The germline gives CDR1 SGHVS, CDR2 FNYEAQ. The CDR3 is CASSLRGAGGIHSSYNEQFF. CDR3 DNA: TGTGCCAGCAGCCTACGCGGGGCGGGGGGGATTCATAGCTCCTACAATGAGCAGTTCTTC.

The genes are TRBV19 and TRBJ2-2, with TRBD2 as a possible D gene (5 bases). CDR1 is LNHDA and CDR2 is SQIVND in the germline V gene (reference sequence). The V end lost 3 bases, the J end lost 1 base, and 9 bases lay between the germline ends. The CDR3 length is 15 residues. This chain's CDR3 is CASSIGGMNTGELFF. CDR3 DNA: TGTGCCAGTAGTATTGGAGGTATGAACACCGGGGAGCTGTTTTTT. The full variable domain, its missing parts supplied by reference TRBV19 and TRBJ2-2, is DGGITQSPKYLFRKEGQNVTLSCEQNLNHDAMYWYRQDPGQGLRLIYYSQIVNDFQKGDIAEGYSVSREKKESFPLTVTSAQKNPTAFYLCASSIGGMNTGELFFGEGSRLTVL.

The chain links TRBV6-5 to TRBJ1-6; TRBD1 agrees at 7 bases. After removal of 2 bases from V and 2 bases from J, the junction contained 0 bases not matched to a gene. Germline values: CDR1 MNHEY, CDR2 SVGAGI. CDR3 length: 15 amino acids. CDR3 protein: CASSYGTAYNSPLHF. Here the CDR3 DNA reads TGTGCCAGCAGTTACGGGACAGCCTATAATTCACCCCTCCACTTT.

The table lists this clone with a few counts. The chain recombines TRBV28 with TRBJ1-2; 7 positions agree with TRBD1. This CDR3 has 15 residues. Germline V gene lookup returns CDR1 MDHEN and CDR2 SYDVKM. Trimming took 3 bases from V and 7 from J; bases not matched to a gene: 11. CDR3 nucleotides: TGTGCCAGCAGTTTGATACCGAGGACAGGCCTTGGCTACACCTTC. Translated, it gives CASSLIPRTGLGYTF.

The V gene is TRBV7-8, the J gene TRBJ1-1, with 10 bases lining up with TRBD1. CDR1 and CDR2 from the germline V gene are SGHVS and FQNEAQ. V lost 5 bases and J lost 3; bases outside the gene matches: 6. This CDR3 comprises 15 residues. CDR3 loop: CASSTTTGGYTEAFF. CDR3 nucleotide sequence: TGTGCCAGCAGCACTACGACAGGGGGCTACACTGAAGCTTTCTTT.

The count of this clone is one. The chain combines TRBV9 with TRBJ2-5; 10 bases align to TRBD2. This CDR3 contains 16 residues. The V segment lost 0 bases and the J segment 1 base; nucleotides outside the gene matches: 3. Germline V gene data show CDR1 as SGDLS and CDR2 as YYNGEE. CDR3 residues: CASSVGASGGQETQYF. CDR3 nucleotides: TGTGCCAGCAGCGTAGGGGCTAGCGGGGGCCAAGAGACCCAGTACTTC.

J is TRBJ1-3 and V is TRBV7-3; D is unclear. The CDR3 runs to 15 residues. Trimming took 4 bases from V and 8 from J, leaving 18 bases between them. Germline CDR1 SGHTA, CDR2 FQGTGA. CDR3 amino acids: CASSSLGLPGDTIYF. CDR3 DNA: TGTGCCAGCAGCTCCCTAGGTCTTCCCGGGGACACCATATATTTT. Variable domain in full (rest from reference TRBV7-3 and TRBJ1-3): GAGVSQTPSNKVTEKGKYVELRCDPISGHTALYWYRQSLGQGPEFLIYFQGTGAADDSGLPNDRFFAVRPEGSVSTLKIQRTERGDSAVYLCASSSLGLPGDTIYFGEGSWLTVV.

V gene TRBV7-2 combines with J gene TRBJ2-7; D might be TRBD2 (6 bases). Trimming removed 1 base at V and 0 bases at J, with 10 bases between. CDR3 size: 15 residues. Germline CDR1 reads SGHTA; CDR2 reads FQGNSA. The CDR3, as DNA: TGTGCCAGCAGCTTAGGCGGGGTCAGCTCCTACGAGCAGTACTTC. Protein: CASSLGGVSSYEQYF.

J is TRBJ1-1 and V is TRBV5-1; tentatively, D is TRBD1 (6 bases). Trimming stripped 0 bases from V and 3 bases from J, with 9 bases between. Germline-derived CDR1 and CDR2 are SGHRS and YFSETQ. This CDR3 is built from 14 residues. CDR3 DNA sequence: TGCGCCAGCAGCTTGGACAGGGCGTACACTGAAGCTTTCTTT. It is translated as CASSLDRAYTEAFF.

V and J are TRBV5-1 and TRBJ1-2; 8 nucleotides line up with TRBD1. There are 15 residues in the CDR3. The germline V gene encodes CDR1 SGHRS and CDR2 YFSETQ. V gave up 0 bases and J gave up 3 bases; unmatched junction bases: 4. This CDR3 is CASSLAGGTDYGYTF. The CDR3 DNA follows: TGCGCCAGCAGCTTGGCAGGGGGCACTGACTATGGCTACACCTTC. The full variable domain, in which reference TRBV5-1 and TRBJ1-2 provide the parts outside the CDR3, is KAGVTQTPRYLIKTRGQQVTLSCSPISGHRSVSWYQQTPGQGLQFLFEYFSETQRNKGNFPGRFSGRQFSNSRSEMNVSTLELGDSALYLCASSLAGGTDYGYTFGSGTRLTVV.

The gene calls are TRBV19 and TRBJ1-5, with a weak D call TRBD1 (5 bases). V lost 7 bases to trimming and J lost 4 bases, with 14 bases between them. This CDR3 is 14 amino acids long. The germline V gene encodes CDR1 LNHDA and CDR2 SQIVND (reference sequence). The CDR3 reads CASNPKQANQPQHF. The CDR3 DNA is TGTGCCAGTAATCCGAAACAGGCAAATCAGCCCCAGCATTTT.

The chain links TRBV30 to TRBJ1-3; possibly TRBD1 for D (5 bases). The V end was cut by 8 bases, the J end by 4 bases, with 9 bases between. The germline CDR1 and CDR2 sequences are GTSNPN and SVGIG (reference sequence). CDR3 length: 11 residues. CDR3: CAGAKGNTIYF. The CDR3 DNA sequence: TGTGCCGGGGCAAAAGGAAACACCATATATTTT.